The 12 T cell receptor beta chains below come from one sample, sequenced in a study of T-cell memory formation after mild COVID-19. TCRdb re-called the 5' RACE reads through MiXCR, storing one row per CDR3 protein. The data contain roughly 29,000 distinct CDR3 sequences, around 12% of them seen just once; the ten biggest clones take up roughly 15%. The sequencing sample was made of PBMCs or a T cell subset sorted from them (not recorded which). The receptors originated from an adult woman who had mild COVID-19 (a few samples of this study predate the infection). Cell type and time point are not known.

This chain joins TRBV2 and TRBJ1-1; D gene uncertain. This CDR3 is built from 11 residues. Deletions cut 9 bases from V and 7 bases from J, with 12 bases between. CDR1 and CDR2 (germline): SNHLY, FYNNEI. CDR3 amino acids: CARQEMSEAFF. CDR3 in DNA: TGTGCCAGGCAGGAGATGAGTGAAGCTTTCTTT.

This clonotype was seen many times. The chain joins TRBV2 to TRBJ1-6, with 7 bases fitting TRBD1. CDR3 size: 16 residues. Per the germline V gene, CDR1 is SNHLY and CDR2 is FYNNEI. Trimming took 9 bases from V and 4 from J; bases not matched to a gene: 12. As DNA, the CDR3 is TGTGCCAGTAAACAGGGGCCCGGAGCTTATAATTCACCCCTCCACTTT. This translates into CASKQGPGAYNSPLHF.

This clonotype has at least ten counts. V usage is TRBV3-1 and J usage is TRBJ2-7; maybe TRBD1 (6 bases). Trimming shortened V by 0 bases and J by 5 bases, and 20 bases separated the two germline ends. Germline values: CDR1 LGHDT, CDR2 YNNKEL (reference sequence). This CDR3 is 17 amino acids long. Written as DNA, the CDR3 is TGTGCCAGCAGCCAAGACTTGATACAGGGATATCGCAACGAGCAGTACTTC. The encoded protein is CASSQDLIQGYRNEQYF.

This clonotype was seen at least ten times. In nucleotides, the CDR3 is TGCAGCGTTGAAGAGCGACAGGGCTATGGCTACACCTTC. Its translation: CSVEERQGYGYTF. The chain links TRBV29-1 to TRBJ1-2; TRBD1 agrees at 7 bases. This CDR3 contains 13 residues. The germline gives CDR1 SQVTM, CDR2 ANQGSEA. V shed 0 bases and J 4 bases; nucleotides not matched to a gene: 2.

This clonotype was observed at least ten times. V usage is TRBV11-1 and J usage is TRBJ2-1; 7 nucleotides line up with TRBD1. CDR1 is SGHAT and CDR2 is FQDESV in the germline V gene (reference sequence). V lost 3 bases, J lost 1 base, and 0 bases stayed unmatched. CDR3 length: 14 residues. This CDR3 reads CASSLGQSYNEQFF. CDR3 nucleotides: TGTGCCAGCAGCTTGGGACAGTCCTACAATGAGCAGTTCTTC.

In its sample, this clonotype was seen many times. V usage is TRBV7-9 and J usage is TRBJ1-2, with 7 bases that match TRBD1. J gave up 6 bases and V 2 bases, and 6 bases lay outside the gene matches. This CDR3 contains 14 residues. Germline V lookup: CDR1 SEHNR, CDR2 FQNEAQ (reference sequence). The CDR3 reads CASSLPGQIDGYTF. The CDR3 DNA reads TGTGCCAGCAGCTTACCGGGACAGATCGATGGCTACACCTTC.

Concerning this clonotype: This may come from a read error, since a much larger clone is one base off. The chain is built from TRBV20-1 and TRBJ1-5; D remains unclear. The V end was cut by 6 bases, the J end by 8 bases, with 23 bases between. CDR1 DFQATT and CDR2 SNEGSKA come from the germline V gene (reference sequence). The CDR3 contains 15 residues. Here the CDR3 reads CSANPGGVLFKPQHF. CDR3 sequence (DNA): TGCAGTGCCAACCCGGGTGGTGTGTTGTTTAAGCCCCAGCATTTT.

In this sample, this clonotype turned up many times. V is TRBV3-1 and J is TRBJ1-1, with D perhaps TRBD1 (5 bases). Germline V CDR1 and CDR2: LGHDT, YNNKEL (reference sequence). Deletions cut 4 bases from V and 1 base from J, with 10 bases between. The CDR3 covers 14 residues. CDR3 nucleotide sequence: TGTGCCAGCAGCCCCGGACACTCGAACACTGAAGCTTTCTTT. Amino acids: CASSPGHSNTEAFF.

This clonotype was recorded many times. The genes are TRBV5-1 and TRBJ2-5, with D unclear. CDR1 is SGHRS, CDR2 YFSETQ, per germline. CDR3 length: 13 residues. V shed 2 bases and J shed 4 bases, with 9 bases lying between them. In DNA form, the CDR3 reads TGCGCCAGCAGCTTCGGCTGGGGAGAGACCCAGTACTTC. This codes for CASSFGWGETQYF.

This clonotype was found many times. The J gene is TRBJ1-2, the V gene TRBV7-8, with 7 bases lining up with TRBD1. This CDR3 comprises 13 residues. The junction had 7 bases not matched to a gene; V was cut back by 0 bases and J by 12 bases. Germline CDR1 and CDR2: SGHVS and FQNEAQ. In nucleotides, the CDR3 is TGTGCCAGCAGCTTAGCAAGCACAGGGGTGAACACCTTC. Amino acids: CASSLASTGVNTF. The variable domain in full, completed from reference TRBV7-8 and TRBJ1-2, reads GAGVSQSPRYKVAKRGQDVALRCDPISGHVSLFWYQQALGQGPEFLTYFQNEAQLDKSGLPSDRFFAERPEGSVSTLKIQRTQQEDSAVYLCASSLASTGVNTFGSGTRLTVV.

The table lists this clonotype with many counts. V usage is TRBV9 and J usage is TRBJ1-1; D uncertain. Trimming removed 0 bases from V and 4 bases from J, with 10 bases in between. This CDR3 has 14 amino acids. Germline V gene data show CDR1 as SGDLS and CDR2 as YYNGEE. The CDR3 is CASSVDMEGTEAFF. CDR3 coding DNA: TGTGCCAGCAGCGTAGATATGGAAGGCACTGAAGCTTTCTTT.

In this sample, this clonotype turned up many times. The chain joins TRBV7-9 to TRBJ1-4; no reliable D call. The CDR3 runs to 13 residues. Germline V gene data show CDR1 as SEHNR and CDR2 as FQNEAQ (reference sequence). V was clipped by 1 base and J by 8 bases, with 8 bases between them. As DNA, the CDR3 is TGTGCCAGCAGCTTAGAAGGCGGCGAAAAACTGTTTTTT. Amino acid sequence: CASSLEGGEKLFF.